This T cell receptor (beta chain) was found in a study of T cell responses to AZD1222 COVID-19 vaccine. Study-level results: Seropositive AZD1222 recipients at baseline numbered only five or six.

The method was immunoSEQ multiplex PCR; TCRdb's version includes in-frame clones alone and lacks a portion of them. The sample carries about 120,000 clones, about 92% recorded once. Second-dose intervals of approximately 4 or approximately 12 weeks were pooled. Worth noting for this clone: Antigen: not known.

V shed 3 bases and J shed 8 bases, with 11 bases lying between them. The CDR3 contains 12 residues. The germline V gene encodes CDR1 SGHDT and CDR2 YYEEEE. The input for sequencing was peripheral blood, taken 28 days after the second AZD1222 dose. This chain connects TRBV5-6 to TRBJ1-2; D not resolved. This TCR was sampled from an adult who received the AZD1222 COVID-19 vaccine. The CDR3 DNA reads as TGTGCCAGCAGCTCATACGGGAGCGGCTACACCTTC. Its translation is CASSSYGSGYTF.